A selection of T cell receptor beta chains follows, all from one sample in a study of OX40 agonist ivuxolimab in advanced cancers. Using immunoSEQ multiplex PCR, the repertoire was profiled, and TCRdb retains in-frame clones only, with some absent. The sample lists around 40,000 clones; around 80% were seen once. The sample here was CD4+ or CD8+ T cells sorted from blood, taken in a trial of the OX40 agonist ivuxolimab. Every receptor here comes from an adult with an advanced solid tumor such as melanoma, head and neck, liver or kidney cancer. The CDR3 runs from the conserved cysteine through the conserved F or W. The D gene is left open where the match is weak. Some rows mark clone size as missing; the rest say once, few, many or name a class of expanded clone.

D gene: -; V gene: TRBV7-9; CDR3 length: 17; J gene: TRBJ2-5; clone size: -; CDR3 DNA: TGTGCCAGCAGCTTATTGGGGTACGGGGCCAACCAAGAGACCCAGTACTTC; CDR3 protein: CASSLLGYGANQETQYF
D gene: TRBD2; V gene: TRBV28; CDR3 length: 15; J gene: TRBJ2-1; clone size: -; CDR3 DNA: TGTGCCAGCAGTGGCCCCGCCGGGGGGTACAATGAGCAGTTCTTC; CDR3 protein: CASSGPAGGYNEQFF
D gene: -; V gene: TRBV27; CDR3 length: 11; J gene: TRBJ1-1; clone size: -; CDR3 DNA: TGTGCCAGCAGTTTTCACAAGTTGGCTTTCTTT; CDR3 protein: CASSFHKLAFF
D gene: -; V gene: TRBV9; CDR3 length: 15; J gene: TRBJ2-1; clone size: -; CDR3 DNA: TGTGCCAGCAGCGTAGGGCAGCGGACTGACAATGAGCAGTTCTTC; CDR3 protein: CASSVGQRTDNEQFF
D gene: -; V gene: TRBV21-1; CDR3 length: 14; J gene: TRBJ1-2; clone size: -; CDR3 DNA: TGTGCCAGCACCGAGGACAAGGATCCTTATGGCTACACCTTC; CDR3 protein: CASTEDKDPYGYTF
D gene: -; V gene: TRBV2; CDR3 length: 13; J gene: TRBJ2-5; clone size: -; CDR3 DNA: TGTGCCAGCAGTTCCCCGGGTACCACGGCCCAGTACTTC; CDR3 protein: CASSSPGTTAQYF
D gene: -; V gene: TRBV7-2; CDR3 length: 12; J gene: TRBJ1-1; clone size: -; CDR3 DNA: TGTGCCAGCAGCTTATTGGGGCTTGAAGCTTTCTTT; CDR3 protein: CASSLLGLEAFF
D gene: -; V gene: TRBV27; CDR3 length: 18; J gene: TRBJ2-4; clone size: -; CDR3 DNA: TGTGCCAGCATGGGGGCAGGAGGCCCACTAGTAGCCAAAAACATTCAGTACTTC; CDR3 protein: CASMGAGGPLVAKNIQYF
D gene: TRBD1; V gene: TRBV29-1; CDR3 length: 13; J gene: TRBJ1-6; clone size: few; CDR3 DNA: TGCAGCGTCCAGGGGGCCAGGAATTCACCCCTCCACTTT; CDR3 protein: CSVQGARNSPLHF
D gene: -; V gene: TRBV18; CDR3 length: 14; J gene: TRBJ2-1; clone size: -; CDR3 DNA: TGTGCCAGCTCACCACCGAGGTCCTACAATGAGCAGTTCTTC; CDR3 protein: CASSPPRSYNEQFF
D gene: -; V gene: TRBV19; CDR3 length: 17; J gene: TRBJ1-6; clone size: many; CDR3 DNA: TGTGCCAGTAGTATTCGGCATGGAAGCTCCTATAATTCACCCCTCCACTTT; CDR3 protein: CASSIRHGSSYNSPLHF
D gene: TRBD1; V gene: TRBV5-1; CDR3 length: 15; J gene: TRBJ1-2; clone size: -; CDR3 DNA: TGCGCCAGCAGCTCTCAGGGACAGGGGGGTTATGGCTACACCTTC; CDR3 protein: CASSSQGQGGYGYTF
D gene: -; V gene: TRBV27; CDR3 length: 15; J gene: TRBJ1-4; clone size: -; CDR3 DNA: TGTGCCAGCGCCCCTCCCGGGGGTGTTAACAAAAAACTGTTTTTT; CDR3 protein: CASAPPGGVNKKLFF
D gene: -; V gene: TRBV7-8; CDR3 length: 12; J gene: TRBJ2-2; clone size: once; CDR3 DNA: TGTGCCAGCAGCGCGATCTCCGGGGAGCTGTTTTTT; CDR3 protein: CASSAISGELFF
D gene: -; V gene: TRBV19; CDR3 length: 15; J gene: TRBJ2-3; clone size: -; CDR3 DNA: TGTGCCAGTTCCCCCGGGGGCTATAGGGCAGATACGCAGTATTTT; CDR3 protein: CASSPGGYRADTQYF
D gene: -; V gene: TRBV14; CDR3 length: 13; J gene: TRBJ2-3; clone size: -; CDR3 DNA: TGTGCCAGCAGCCCTGGGGGGTCTGATACGCAGTATTTT; CDR3 protein: CASSPGGSDTQYF
D gene: TRBD2; V gene: TRBV7-9; CDR3 length: 16; J gene: TRBJ2-2; clone size: -; CDR3 DNA: TGTGCCAGCAGCTTAGCTTCTAGCGGGGCCACCGGGGAGCTGTTTTTT; CDR3 protein: CASSLASSGATGELFF
D gene: -; V gene: TRBV5-6; CDR3 length: 14; J gene: TRBJ1-4; clone size: -; CDR3 DNA: TGTGCCAGCAGACTACAGGGCGCTAATGAAAAACTGTTTTTT; CDR3 protein: CASRLQGANEKLFF
D gene: -; V gene: TRBV27; CDR3 length: 13; J gene: TRBJ2-3; clone size: -; CDR3 DNA: TGTGCCAGTAACAGGGGAGGGACAGATACGCAGTATTTT; CDR3 protein: CASNRGGTDTQYF
D gene: -; V gene: TRBV5-1; CDR3 length: 13; J gene: TRBJ2-7; clone size: once; CDR3 DNA: TGCGCCAGCAGCTCGACAGGCTCCTACGAGCAGTACTTC; CDR3 protein: CASSSTGSYEQYF
D gene: -; V gene: TRBV11-2; CDR3 length: 12; J gene: TRBJ2-4; clone size: -; CDR3 DNA: TGTGCCAGCCCCAGGGCAAGAAACATTCAGTACTTC; CDR3 protein: CASPRARNIQYF
D gene: -; V gene: TRBV5-4; CDR3 length: 12; J gene: TRBJ1-5; clone size: -; CDR3 DNA: TGTGCCAGCAGCTTCGGCAATCAGCCCCAGCATTTT; CDR3 protein: CASSFGNQPQHF
D gene: -; V gene: TRBV4-1; CDR3 length: 14; J gene: TRBJ1-2; clone size: -; CDR3 DNA: TGCGCCAGCAGCCCGAGGACAGCAACCTATGGCTACACCTTC; CDR3 protein: CASSPRTATYGYTF
D gene: -; V gene: TRBV7-8; CDR3 length: 16; J gene: TRBJ1-1; clone size: -; CDR3 DNA: TGTGCCAGCAGCTTAGTTGTGACAGTACTGAACACTGAAGCTTTCTTT; CDR3 protein: CASSLVVTVLNTEAFF
D gene: -; V gene: TRBV5-1; CDR3 length: 15; J gene: TRBJ2-5; clone size: -; CDR3 DNA: TGCGCCAGCAGCCCGGGACACGGTATTCAAGAGACCCAGTACTTC; CDR3 protein: CASSPGHGIQETQYF
D gene: TRBD1; V gene: TRBV5-1; CDR3 length: 18; J gene: TRBJ1-4; clone size: -; CDR3 DNA: TGCGCCAGCAGCTTGGACGACAGGGGAGGCTTCTTTTCTGAAAAACTGTTTTTT; CDR3 protein: CASSLDDRGGFFSEKLFF
D gene: TRBD2; V gene: TRBV9; CDR3 length: 16; J gene: TRBJ2-1; clone size: -; CDR3 DNA: TGTGCCAGCAGCGTAGCGGCTAGCGGGGGGAATGGTGAGCAGTTCTTC; CDR3 protein: CASSVAASGGNGEQFF
D gene: TRBD2; V gene: TRBV12-5; CDR3 length: 16; J gene: TRBJ2-2; clone size: -; CDR3 DNA: TGTGCTAGTGGTTTGGAATCGACGGGGGGCACCGGGGAGCTGTTTTTT; CDR3 protein: CASGLESTGGTGELFF